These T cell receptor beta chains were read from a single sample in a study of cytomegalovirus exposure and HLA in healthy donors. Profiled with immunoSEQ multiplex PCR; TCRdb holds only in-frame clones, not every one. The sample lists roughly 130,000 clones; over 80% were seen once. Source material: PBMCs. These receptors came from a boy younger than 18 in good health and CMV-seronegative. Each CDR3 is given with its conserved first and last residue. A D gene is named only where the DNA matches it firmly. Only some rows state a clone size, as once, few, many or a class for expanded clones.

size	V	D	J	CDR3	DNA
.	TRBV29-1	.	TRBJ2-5	CSVEIRTPAGETQYF	TGCAGCGTTGAAATAAGGACTCCCGCAGGAGAGACCCAGTACTTC
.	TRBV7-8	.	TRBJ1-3	CASSDWEVSGNTIYF	TGTGCCAGCAGCGATTGGGAGGTCTCTGGAAACACCATATATTTT
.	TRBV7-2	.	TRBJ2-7	CASSSRPGTPRIEQYF	TGTGCCAGCAGCTCCAGGCCCGGGACTCCGAGAATTGAGCAGTACTTC
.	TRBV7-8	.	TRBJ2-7	CASSLAKRREGEQYF	TGTGCCAGCAGCTTAGCCAAACGCCGGGAAGGCGAGCAGTACTTC
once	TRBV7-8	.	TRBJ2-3	CASSLVGGYTDTQYF	TGTGCCAGCAGCTTAGTGGGCGGGTACACAGATACGCAGTATTTT
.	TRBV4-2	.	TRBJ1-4	CASSQDRDEKLFF	TGTGCCAGCAGCCAAGACAGGGATGAAAAACTGTTTTTT
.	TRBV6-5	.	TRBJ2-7	CASSYREAASYEQYF	TGTGCCAGCAGTTACCGGGAAGCGGCCTCCTACGAGCAGTACTTC
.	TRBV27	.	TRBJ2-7	CASSWVGGSYEQYF	TGTGCCAGCAGCTGGGTCGGGGGCTCCTACGAGCAGTACTTC
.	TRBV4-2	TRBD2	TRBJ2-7	CASSPGTSGRTTPYEQYF	TGTGCCAGCAGCCCCGGGACTAGCGGGAGGACAACCCCCTACGAGCAGTACTTC
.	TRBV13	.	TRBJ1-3	CASSPAYFSGNTIYF	TGTGCCAGCAGCCCCGCCTACTTTTCTGGAAACACCATATATTTT
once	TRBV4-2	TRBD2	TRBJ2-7	CASSHGLADPYEQYF	TGTGCCAGCAGCCACGGACTAGCGGATCCCTACGAGCAGTACTTC
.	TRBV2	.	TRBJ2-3	CASSNDRDTQYF	TGTGCCAGCAGCAATGACAGGGATACGCAGTATTTT
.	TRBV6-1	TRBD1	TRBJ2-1	CASSPSYRGPNEQFF	TGTGCCAGCAGCCCCTCTTACAGGGGGCCCAATGAGCAGTTCTTC
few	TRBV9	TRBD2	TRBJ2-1	CASSATSAAANEQFF	TGTGCCAGCAGCGCCACTAGCGCAGCAGCCAATGAGCAGTTCTTC
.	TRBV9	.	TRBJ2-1	CASSVEVAGVHEQFF	TGTGCCAGCAGCGTAGAGGTGGCAGGGGTACATGAGCAGTTCTTC
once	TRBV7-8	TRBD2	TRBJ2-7	CASSLAAGGERYEQYF	TGTGCCAGCAGCTTAGCAGCGGGAGGGGAGCGCTACGAGCAGTACTTC
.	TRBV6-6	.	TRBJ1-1	CASSYSPGGAEAFF	TGTGCCAGCAGTTACTCCCCGGGGGGGGCTGAAGCTTTCTTT
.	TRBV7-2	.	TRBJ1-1	CASSLSGRGTEAFF	TGTGCCAGCAGCTTGAGCGGCCGCGGGACTGAAGCTTTCTTT